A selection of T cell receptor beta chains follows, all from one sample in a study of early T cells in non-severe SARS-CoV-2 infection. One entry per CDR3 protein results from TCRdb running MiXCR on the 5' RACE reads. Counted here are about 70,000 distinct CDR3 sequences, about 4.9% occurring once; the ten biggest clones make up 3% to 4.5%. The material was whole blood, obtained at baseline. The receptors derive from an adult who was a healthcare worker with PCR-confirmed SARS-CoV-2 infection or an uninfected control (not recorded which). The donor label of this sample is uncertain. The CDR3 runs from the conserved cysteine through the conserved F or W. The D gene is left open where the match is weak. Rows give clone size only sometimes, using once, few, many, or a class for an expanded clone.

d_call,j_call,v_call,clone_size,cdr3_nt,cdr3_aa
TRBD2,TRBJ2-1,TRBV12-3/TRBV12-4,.,TGTGCCAGCATTCTTAGCGGGAGCTCCTACAATGAGCAGTTCTTC,CASILSGSSYNEQFF
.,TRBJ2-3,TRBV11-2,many,TGTGCCAGCACCCCGGACAGTCCAGATACGCAGTATTTT,CASTPDSPDTQYF
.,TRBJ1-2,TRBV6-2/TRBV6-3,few,TGTGCCAGCAGTTACCAGGGGCGGAGGGGTGGCTACACCTTC,CASSYQGRRGGYTF
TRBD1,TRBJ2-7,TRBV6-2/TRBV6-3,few,TGTGCCAGCAACAACCCGGGACAGGGTTACGAGCAGTACTTC,CASNNPGQGYEQYF
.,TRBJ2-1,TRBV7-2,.,TGTGCCAGCAGCGCCAGGGGGATTGGCGGGGTGTACAATGAGCAGTTCTTC,CASSARGIGGVYNEQFF
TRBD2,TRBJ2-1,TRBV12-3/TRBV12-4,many,TGTGCCAGCAGTTTTCTCCATCGGGGGGGCACGCAGTTCTTC,CASSFLHRGGTQFF
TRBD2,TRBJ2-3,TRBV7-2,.,TGTGCCAGCAGCATACAAGCGGGGGGGCCCTCAGATACGCAGTATTTT,CASSIQAGGPSDTQYF
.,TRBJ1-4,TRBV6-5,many,TGTGCCAGCAGCCCCCAGGGACATAATGAAAAACTGTTTTTT,CASSPQGHNEKLFF
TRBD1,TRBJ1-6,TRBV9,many,TGTGCCAGCAGCGGGGGACAGGGAGAATCACCCCTCCACTTT,CASSGGQGESPLHF
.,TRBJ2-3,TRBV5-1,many,TGCGCCAGCAGCCTGGGCGCCGGGGCGGGGGCGACAGATACGCAGTATTTT,CASSLGAGAGATDTQYF
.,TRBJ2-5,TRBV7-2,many,TGTGCCAGCAGCTTAAGGCAGAGACAAGAGACCCAGTACTTC,CASSLRQRQETQYF
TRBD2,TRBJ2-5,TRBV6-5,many,TGTGCCAGCAGCCTAGCGGGGTGGGAGACCCAGTACTTC,CASSLAGWETQYF
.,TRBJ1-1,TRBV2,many,TGTGCCAGCAGTGAAGCCGCACAGGGTCGGGGAGGCACTGAAGCTTTCTTT,CASSEAAQGRGGTEAFF
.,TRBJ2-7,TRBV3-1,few,TGTGCCAGCAGCCAAGATCGTTACGAGCAGTACTTC,CASSQDRYEQYF
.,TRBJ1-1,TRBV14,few,TGTGCCAGCAGCCAAGATAGTGGCCGAGAATCGAGCACTGAAGCTTTCTTT,CASSQDSGRESSTEAFF
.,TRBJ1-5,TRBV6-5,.,TGTGCCAGCAGTTCCGCTAAGCTGGCGGGCAATCAGCCCCAGCATTTT,CASSSAKLAGNQPQHF
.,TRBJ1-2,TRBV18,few,TGTGCCAGCTCACCACGGGAGCTTAACTATGGCTACACCTTC,CASSPRELNYGYTF
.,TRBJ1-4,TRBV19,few,TGTGCCAGCCCCACACCCGGTGCTGAAAAACTGTTTTTT,CASPTPGAEKLFF
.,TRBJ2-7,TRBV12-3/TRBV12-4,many,TGTGCCAGCAGTTTAGGGGCTAACTCCTACGAGCAGTACTTC,CASSLGANSYEQYF
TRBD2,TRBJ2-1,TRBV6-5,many,TGTGCCAGCAGGGAGACTAGCCTGAATGAGCAGTTCTTC,CASRETSLNEQFF
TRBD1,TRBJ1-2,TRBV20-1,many,TGCAGTGCTCCACGAACCGGGACAGGGACTAACTATGGCTACACCTTC,CSAPRTGTGTNYGYTF
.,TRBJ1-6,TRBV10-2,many,TGCGCCAGCAGTGAGTCATTGAGGTCACCCCTCCACTTT,CASSESLRSPLHF
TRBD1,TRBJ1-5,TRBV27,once,TGTGCCAGCAGTTTACGACAGGGGGTTCAGCCCCAGCATTTT,CASSLRQGVQPQHF
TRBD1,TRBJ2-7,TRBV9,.,TGTGCCAGCAGCGCGGCGGGACAGGGGGTCTACGAGCAGTACTTC,CASSAAGQGVYEQYF
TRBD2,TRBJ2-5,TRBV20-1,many,TGCAGTGCTAGACCCTCTTGGACTAGCGGGGCCTTTGAGACCCAGTACTTC,CSARPSWTSGAFETQYF
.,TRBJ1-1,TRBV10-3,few,TGTGCCATCAGTGGGACCATGGGGGGCCGCACTGAAGCTTTCTTT,CAISGTMGGRTEAFF
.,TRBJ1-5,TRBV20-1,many,TGCAGTGCTAGATCCGGGTATAGCAATCAGCCCCAGCATTTT,CSARSGYSNQPQHF
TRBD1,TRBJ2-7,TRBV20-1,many,TGCAGTGCTACATACCGGGACAGGGATAGGAGCTCCTACGAGCAGTACTTC,CSATYRDRDRSSYEQYF
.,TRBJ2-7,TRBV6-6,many,TGTGCCAGCAACCCGGCCCGGGGGGCGGAAGAGCAGTACTTC,CASNPARGAEEQYF
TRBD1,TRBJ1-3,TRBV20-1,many,TGCAGTGCTGTACAGGGGGTTGGAAACACCATATATTTT,CSAVQGVGNTIYF
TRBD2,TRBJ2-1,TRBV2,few,TGTGCCAACCACTTAGCGGGGGAATACAATGAGCAGTTCTTC,CANHLAGEYNEQFF
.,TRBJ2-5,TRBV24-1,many,TGTGCCACCAGTGATGGCGAGAGCCGAATCCAAGAGACCCAGTACTTC,CATSDGESRIQETQYF
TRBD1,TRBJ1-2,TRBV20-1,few,TGCAGTGCTAGAGGGGACAGGGGAGCAGATGGCTACACCTTC,CSARGDRGADGYTF
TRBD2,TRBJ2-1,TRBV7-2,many,TGTGCCAGCAGCTTAGCCGGACTAGTATGGCAGTTCTTC,CASSLAGLVWQFF
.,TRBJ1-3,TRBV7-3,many,TGTGCCAGCAGCTTAACCCCAGGGGATTCTGGAAACACCATATATTTT,CASSLTPGDSGNTIYF
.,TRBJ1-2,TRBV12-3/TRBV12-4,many,TGTGCCAGCAGTTTAGCTGCAGGGACCGGCTACACCTTC,CASSLAAGTGYTF
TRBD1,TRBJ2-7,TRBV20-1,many,TGCAGTGCTAGAGGTGGTTGGGGACAGGGCTTCTACGAGCAGTACTTC,CSARGGWGQGFYEQYF
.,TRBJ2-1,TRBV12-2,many,TGTGCAAGTCGCGTACCCCCGAGCGGGGGGTATAGTGAGCAGTTCTTC,CASRVPPSGGYSEQFF
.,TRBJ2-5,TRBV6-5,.,TGTGCCAGCAGTCGGGGAGCCAGACAAGAGACCCAGTACTTC,CASSRGARQETQYF
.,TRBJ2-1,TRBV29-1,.,TGCAGCGCTTTGATGTCCTACAATGAGCAGTTCTTC,CSALMSYNEQFF
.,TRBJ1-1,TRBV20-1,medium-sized,TGCAGTGCTAGAGTCGGGGAGACTGAAGCTTTCTTT,CSARVGETEAFF
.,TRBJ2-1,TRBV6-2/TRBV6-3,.,TGTGCCAGCCGGACCGGGAGCTCCTACAATGAGCAGTTCTTC,CASRTGSSYNEQFF
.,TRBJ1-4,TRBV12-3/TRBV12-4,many,TGTGCCAGCAGTCCCTGGGGGGTCCCTGAAAAACTGTTTTTT,CASSPWGVPEKLFF
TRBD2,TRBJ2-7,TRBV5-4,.,TGTGCCAGCACCCCGGGACTAGCTGTCGTGTACGAGCAGTACTTC,CASTPGLAVVYEQYF
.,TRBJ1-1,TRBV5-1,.,TGCGCCAGCAGCTTGGGTGACGGGATCTCCACTGAAGCTTTCTTT,CASSLGDGISTEAFF
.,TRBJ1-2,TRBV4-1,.,TGCGCCAGCAGCCCCGCGGGAGGGATCGGTGGCTACACCTTC,CASSPAGGIGGYTF
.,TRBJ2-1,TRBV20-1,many,TGCAGTGCTAGATTGGGGGGGCGGAACAATGAGCAGTTCTTC,CSARLGGRNNEQFF
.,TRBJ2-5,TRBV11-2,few,TGTGCCAGCAGCTTCTGGGAGAAGACCCAGTACTTC,CASSFWEKTQYF